These T cell receptor beta chains were read from a single sample in a study of shared clonotypes between healthy human individuals. The assay was immunoSEQ multiplex PCR, and TCRdb's table has in-frame clones only and misses some. The sample holds 1,500,000 or so clones, 98% seen once. Sequencing was performed on naive CD4+ T cells sorted from blood. The receptors derive from a man younger than 40 in good health. The CDR3 runs from the conserved cysteine through the conserved F or W. The D gene is left open where the match is weak. Size values are once, few and many counts, or a class for expanded clones, and some rows have none.

v_call	clone_size	cdr3_length	d_call	j_call	cdr3_nt	cdr3_aa
TRBV5-1	NA	16	TRBD2	TRBJ2-1	TGCGCCAGCAGCTTCTTAGTCGATGCGGGAGGCAATGAGCAGTTCTTC	CASSFLVDAGGNEQFF
TRBV11-2	NA	16	NA	TRBJ1-4	TGTGCCAGCAGCTTAGGAAGGGGTATGACTAATGAAAAACTGTTTTTT	CASSLGRGMTNEKLFF
TRBV11-3	once	13	NA	TRBJ2-5	TGTGCCAGCAGCCCAAGGGGGGCGGAGACCCAGTACTTC	CASSPRGAETQYF
TRBV5-1	once	18	TRBD1	TRBJ1-4	TGCGCCAGCAGTTCCCATCATACAGGGGCCATAGGTGATGAAAAACTGTTTTTT	CASSSHHTGAIGDEKLFF
TRBV28	NA	11	NA	TRBJ1-2	TGTGCCAGCAGGAGCTCTAATGGCTACACCTTC	CASRSSNGYTF
TRBV11-3	once	19	TRBD2	TRBJ2-1	TGTGCCAGCAGCTTGACTTTGGAGCGGGAGGGCCACTCCTACAATGAGCAGTTCTTC	CASSLTLEREGHSYNEQFF
TRBV6-5	NA	14	TRBD1	TRBJ1-2	TGTGCCAGCAGCCTTAGCCGGACAGGAGGCGGCTACACCTTC	CASSLSRTGGGYTF
TRBV18	NA	16	NA	TRBJ1-5	TGTGCCAGCTCACCTCGTCCCAGGGTGTTAGATCAGCCCCAGCATTTT	CASSPRPRVLDQPQHF
TRBV30	NA	12	NA	TRBJ1-2	TGTGCCTGGAGAGAGGGTGGCTATGGCTACACCTTC	CAWREGGYGYTF
TRBV5-1	NA	15	NA	TRBJ2-1	TGCGCCAGCAGCTTCGGCGCAGGAGCCTACAATGAGCAGTTCTTC	CASSFGAGAYNEQFF
TRBV30	NA	17	NA	TRBJ1-2	TGTGCCTGGAGTGTTGGAGCGAGGGGCCGGAATATATATGGCTACACCTTC	CAWSVGARGRNIYGYTF
TRBV15	NA	16	NA	TRBJ1-1	TGTGCCACCAGCAGAGATTTGCGGGGTCTGAACACTGAAGCTTTCTTT	CATSRDLRGLNTEAFF
TRBV7-2	NA	17	NA	TRBJ2-3	TGTGCCAGCAGCCTACTAACCGGGACTCCCCAGCAAAATACGCAGTATTTT	CASSLLTGTPQQNTQYF
TRBV19	NA	17	TRBD1	TRBJ2-3	TGTGCCAGTAGTATACTCCCGGGACAGACACGCACAGATACGCAGTATTTT	CASSILPGQTRTDTQYF
TRBV11-2	once	13	NA	TRBJ2-1	TGTGCCAGCAGCCCCCGGACGTTCAATGAGCAGTTCTTC	CASSPRTFNEQFF
TRBV19	once	14	NA	TRBJ2-4	TGTGCCAGTAGCCCTGGACAGGGAGGGGACATTCAGTACTTC	CASSPGQGGDIQYF